The sequence of this T cell receptor beta chain was determined in a study of blood T cell repertoires in COVID-19. Study-level information: Sample material is recorded as cDNA or gDNA derived from T cells, B-cell-depleted T cells, or PBMCs.

Study processing details: Reference gene primer amplification yielded estimated nucleated cell counts. The protocol was immunoSEQ multiplex PCR, while the TCRdb copy is restricted to in-frame clones and leaves out a portion. The V and J calls and clone size come from that table; D and trimming were worked out from the DNA. The repertoire holds 220,000 or so clones, 84% seen once, with 5.5% to 7.5% in the top ten. Recovered status applied to Cohort 3 donors who had two consecutive negative PCRs. It also applied to those with clearance or with symptom resolution. The receptor was isolated from a woman aged 35 to 49 who had recovered from COVID-19. Sequences were obtained from PBMCs or T cells enriched from blood (not recorded which).

Here the CDR3 reads CASSPGGDYGYTF. CDR3 sequence (DNA): TGTGCCAGCTCACCAGGAGGGGACTATGGCTACACCTTC. V and J are TRBV18 and TRBJ1-2; D is perhaps TRBD1 (5 bases). V dropped 2 bases and J dropped 3 bases, with 7 bases sitting between them. Germline lookup yields CDR1 KGHSH and CDR2 LQKENI. The CDR3 has 13 residues. Together with reference TRBV18 and TRBJ1-2, the CDR3 gives the full variable domain: NAGVMQNPRHLVRRRGQEARLRCSPMKGHSHVYWYRQLPEEGLKFMVYLQKENIIDESGMPKERFSAEFPKEGPSILRIQQVVRGDSAAYFCASSPGGDYGYTFGSGTRLTVV.